This T cell receptor (beta chain) was documented in a study of blood T cell repertoires in COVID-19. Turning to the study itself: Samples taken during acute and convalescent COVID-19 were collected in the United States, Italy and Spain. T cells, B-cell-depleted T cells, or PBMCs provided the cDNA or gDNA that served as material.

Original processing methods: Nucleated cell counts were estimated from reference gene primer amplification. Here immunoSEQ multiplex PCR was the method, and the copy in TCRdb shows in-frame clones only, minus some. The DNA was the basis for D and trimming; V, J and clone size are from that table. The repertoire holds roughly 51,000 clones, with about nine tenths as singletons. The CDR3 contains 15 residues. V was cut by 4 bases and J by 4 bases, with 16 bases left in between. Germline-derived CDR1 and CDR2 are WNHNN and SYGVQD (reference sequence). What was sequenced was peripheral blood. The rearrangement uses TRBV10-1 and TRBJ1-1, with D maybe TRBD1 (6 bases). The TCR comes from a man aged 70-80 years with acute or convalescent COVID-19. The CDR3 region is CASSAPGHNSTEAFF. CDR3 sequence (DNA): TGCGCCAGCAGTGCTCCGGGACACAACTCCACTGAAGCTTTCTTT.